This T cell receptor (beta chain) was observed in a study of blood T cell repertoires in COVID-19. Study at large: COVID-19 samples from acute and convalescent phases originated in the United States, Italy and Spain. Nucleic acid was either cDNA or gDNA, and it came from T cells, B-cell-depleted T cells, or PBMCs.

Participant age was roughly 18 to 100 years, and participants resided in 20 to 30 US areas. Participants' own reports of clinical history determined their cohort assignment. The protocol was immunoSEQ multiplex PCR, while the TCRdb copy is restricted to in-frame clones and leaves out a portion. The sample contains 310,000 or so clones, around 90% of which appear only once. Germline CDR1 is KGHSH and CDR2 is LQKENI. V shed 4 bases, J shed 2 bases, and the junction held 4 bases outside the gene matches. This CDR3 is built from 15 residues. V gene TRBV18 combines with J gene TRBJ2-7, with TRBD1 identical over 11 bases. The sequence derives from a woman in her thirties or forties who had recovered from COVID-19. Sequenced input: PBMCs or T cells enriched from blood (not recorded which). The CDR3 spells CASSRGGQGAYEQYF. CDR3 bases: TGTGCCAGCTCACGGGGGGGACAGGGGGCCTACGAGCAGTACTTC.